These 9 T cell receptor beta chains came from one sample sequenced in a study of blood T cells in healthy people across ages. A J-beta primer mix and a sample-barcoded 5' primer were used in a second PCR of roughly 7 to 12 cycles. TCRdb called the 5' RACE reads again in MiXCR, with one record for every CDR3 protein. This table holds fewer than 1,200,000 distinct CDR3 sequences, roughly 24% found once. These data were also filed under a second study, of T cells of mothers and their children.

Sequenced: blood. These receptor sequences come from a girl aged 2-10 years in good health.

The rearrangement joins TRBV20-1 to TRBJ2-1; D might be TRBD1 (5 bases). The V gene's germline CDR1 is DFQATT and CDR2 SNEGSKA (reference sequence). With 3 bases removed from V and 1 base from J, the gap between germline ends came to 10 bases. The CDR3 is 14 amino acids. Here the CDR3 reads CSASQGLSYNEQFF. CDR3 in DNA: TGCAGTGCTAGTCAGGGCCTGTCCTACAATGAGCAGTTCTTC.

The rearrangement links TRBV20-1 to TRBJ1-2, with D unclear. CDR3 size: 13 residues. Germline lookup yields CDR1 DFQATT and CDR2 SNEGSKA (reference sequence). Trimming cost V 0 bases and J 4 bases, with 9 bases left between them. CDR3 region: CSARDSLTYGYTF. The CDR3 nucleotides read TGCAGTGCTAGAGATTCTTTAACCTATGGCTACACCTTC.

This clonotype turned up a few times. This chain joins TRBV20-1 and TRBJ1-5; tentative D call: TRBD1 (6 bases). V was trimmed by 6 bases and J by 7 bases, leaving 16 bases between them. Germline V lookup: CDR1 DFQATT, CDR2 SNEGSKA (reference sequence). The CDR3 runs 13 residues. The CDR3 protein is CSAQQGMVQPQHF. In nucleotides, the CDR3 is TGCAGTGCACAACAGGGAATGGTACAGCCCCAGCATTTT.

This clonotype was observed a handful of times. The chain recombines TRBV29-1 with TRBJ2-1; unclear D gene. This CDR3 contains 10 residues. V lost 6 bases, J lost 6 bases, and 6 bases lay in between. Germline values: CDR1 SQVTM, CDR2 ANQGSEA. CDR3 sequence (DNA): TGCAGCGTACAAGTCAATGAGCAGTTCTTC. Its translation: CSVQVNEQFF.

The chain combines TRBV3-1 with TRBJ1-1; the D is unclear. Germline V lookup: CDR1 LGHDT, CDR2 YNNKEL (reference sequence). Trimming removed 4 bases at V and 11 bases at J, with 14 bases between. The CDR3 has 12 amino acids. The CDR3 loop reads CASSLTVGGAFF. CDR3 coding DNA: TGTGCCAGCAGCCTTACGGTTGGAGGGGCTTTCTTT.

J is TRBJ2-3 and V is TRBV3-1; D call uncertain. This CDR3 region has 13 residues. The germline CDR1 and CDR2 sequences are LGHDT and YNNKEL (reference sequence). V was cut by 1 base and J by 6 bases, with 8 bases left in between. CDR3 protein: CASSQGPRDTQYF. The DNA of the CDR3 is TGTGCCAGCAGCCAAGGGCCTAGGGATACGCAGTATTTT.

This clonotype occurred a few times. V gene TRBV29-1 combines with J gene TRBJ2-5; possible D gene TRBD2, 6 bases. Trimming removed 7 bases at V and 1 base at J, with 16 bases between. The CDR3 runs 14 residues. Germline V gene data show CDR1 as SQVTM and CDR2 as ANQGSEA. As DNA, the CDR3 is TGCAGCGCTGGAGCGGGCTACCCCCAAGAGACCCAGTACTTC. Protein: CSAGAGYPQETQYF.

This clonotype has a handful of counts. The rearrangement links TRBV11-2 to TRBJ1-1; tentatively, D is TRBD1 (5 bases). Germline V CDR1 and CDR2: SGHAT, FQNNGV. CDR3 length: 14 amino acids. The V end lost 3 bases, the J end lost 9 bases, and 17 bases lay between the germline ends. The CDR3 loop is CASSLYGHKGQAFF. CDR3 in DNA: TGTGCCAGCAGCTTGTACGGCCACAAGGGACAAGCTTTCTTT.

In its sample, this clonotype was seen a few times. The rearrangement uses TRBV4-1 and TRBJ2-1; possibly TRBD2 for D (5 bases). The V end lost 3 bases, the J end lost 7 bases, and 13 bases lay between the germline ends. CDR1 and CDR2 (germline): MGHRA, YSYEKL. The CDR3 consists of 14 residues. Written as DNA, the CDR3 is TGCGCCAGCAGCCAGAGAGGACTCGGTAATGAGCAGTTCTTC. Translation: CASSQRGLGNEQFF.